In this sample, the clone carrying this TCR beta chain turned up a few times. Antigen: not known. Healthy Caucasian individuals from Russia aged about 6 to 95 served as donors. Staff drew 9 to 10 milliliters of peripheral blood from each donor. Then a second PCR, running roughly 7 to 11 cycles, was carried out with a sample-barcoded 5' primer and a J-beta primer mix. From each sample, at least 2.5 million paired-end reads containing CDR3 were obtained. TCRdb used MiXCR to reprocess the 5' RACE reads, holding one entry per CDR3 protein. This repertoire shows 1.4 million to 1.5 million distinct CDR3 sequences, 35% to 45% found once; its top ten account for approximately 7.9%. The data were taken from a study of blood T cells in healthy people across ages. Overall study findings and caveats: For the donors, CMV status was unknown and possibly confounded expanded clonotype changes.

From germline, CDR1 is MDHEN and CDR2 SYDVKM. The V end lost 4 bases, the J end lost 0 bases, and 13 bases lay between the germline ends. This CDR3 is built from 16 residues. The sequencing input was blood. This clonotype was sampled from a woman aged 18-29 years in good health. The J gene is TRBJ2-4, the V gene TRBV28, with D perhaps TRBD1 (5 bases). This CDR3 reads CASSSPDMIAKNIQYF. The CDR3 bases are TGTGCCAGCAGTTCCCCGGACATGATAGCCAAAAACATTCAGTACTTC. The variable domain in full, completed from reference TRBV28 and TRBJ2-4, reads DVKVTQSSRYLVKRTGEKVFLECVQDMDHENMFWYRQDPGLGLRLIYFSYDVKMKEKGDIPEGYSVSREKKERFSLILESASTNQTSMYLCASSSPDMIAKNIQYFGAGTRLSVL.